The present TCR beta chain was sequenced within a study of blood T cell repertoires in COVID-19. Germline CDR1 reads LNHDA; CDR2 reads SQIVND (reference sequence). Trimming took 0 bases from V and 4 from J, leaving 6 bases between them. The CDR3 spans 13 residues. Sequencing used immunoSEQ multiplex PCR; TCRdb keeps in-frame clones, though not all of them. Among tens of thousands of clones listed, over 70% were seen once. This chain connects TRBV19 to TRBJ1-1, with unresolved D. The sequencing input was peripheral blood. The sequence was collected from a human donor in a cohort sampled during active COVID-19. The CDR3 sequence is CASSIEEGTEAFF. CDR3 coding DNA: TGTGCCAGTAGTATAGAAGAGGGCACTGAAGCTTTCTTT.